These T cell receptor beta chains were read from a single sample in a study of blood T cell repertoires in COVID-19. Generated by immunoSEQ multiplex PCR, the TCRdb table keeps only in-frame clones and is missing some. Among 100,000 to 150,000 clones listed, 85% to 90% were seen once. The material sequenced was peripheral blood. These receptors were obtained from a man between 45 and 60 years old with acute or convalescent COVID-19. Each CDR3 is given with its conserved first and last residue. The order of the fields is D gene, J gene, V gene, CDR3 protein, CDR3 DNA. The D gene is left open where the match is weak.

d_gene: -
j_gene: TRBJ2-5
v_gene: TRBV2
CDR3aa: CASNGRVPQETQYF
CDR3nt: TGTGCCAGCAATGGGCGGGTACCCCAAGAGACCCAGTACTTC

d_gene: TRBD1
j_gene: TRBJ2-5
v_gene: TRBV18
CDR3aa: CASSRTGERETQYF
CDR3nt: TGTGCCAGCTCACGGACAGGGGAACGAGAGACCCAGTACTTC

d_gene: -
j_gene: TRBJ2-7
v_gene: TRBV4-3
CDR3aa: CASSHDRDWPYEQYF
CDR3nt: TGCGCCAGCAGCCATGACCGGGACTGGCCCTACGAGCAGTACTTC

d_gene: TRBD2
j_gene: TRBJ2-2
v_gene: TRBV5-1
CDR3aa: CASSFFPSGSGDTGELFF
CDR3nt: TGCGCCAGCAGCTTTTTTCCTAGCGGGAGTGGGGACACCGGGGAGCTGTTTTTT

d_gene: -
j_gene: TRBJ2-7
v_gene: TRBV11-2
CDR3aa: CASSARDTAYEQYF
CDR3nt: TGTGCCAGCAGCGCCCGGGACACCGCCTACGAGCAGTACTTC

d_gene: -
j_gene: TRBJ2-7
v_gene: TRBV18
CDR3aa: CASSPWTGTYEQYF
CDR3nt: TGTGCCAGCTCACCTTGGACGGGAACCTACGAGCAGTACTTC

d_gene: TRBD1
j_gene: TRBJ2-2
v_gene: TRBV11-2
CDR3aa: CASSLGQGSGGELFF
CDR3nt: TGTGCCAGCAGCTTAGGACAGGGGAGTGGCGGGGAGCTGTTTTTT

d_gene: TRBD2
j_gene: TRBJ2-1
v_gene: TRBV5-1
CDR3aa: CASSLDPSGRYNEQFF
CDR3nt: TGCGCCAGCAGTCTGGATCCTAGCGGGAGATACAATGAGCAGTTCTTC

d_gene: -
j_gene: TRBJ1-2
v_gene: TRBV10-3
CDR3aa: CAITETGSNYGYTF
CDR3nt: TGTGCCATCACCGAAACAGGGTCCAACTATGGCTACACCTTC

d_gene: -
j_gene: TRBJ1-4
v_gene: TRBV7-5
CDR3aa: CVRSSAHKTSTNEKLFF
CDR3nt: TGTGTCAGAAGCTCCGCCCACAAGACATCAACTAATGAAAAACTGTTTTTT

d_gene: TRBD1
j_gene: TRBJ2-3
v_gene: TRBV7-9
CDR3aa: CASSRIGQGVTDTQYF
CDR3nt: TGTGCCAGCAGCCGTATCGGACAGGGGGTCACAGATACGCAGTATTTT

d_gene: TRBD1
j_gene: TRBJ1-1
v_gene: TRBV7-9
CDR3aa: CASSLEGTGGTEAFF
CDR3nt: TGTGCCAGCAGCTTAGAGGGGACAGGGGGCACTGAAGCTTTCTTT

d_gene: -
j_gene: TRBJ2-3
v_gene: TRBV6-5
CDR3aa: CASSYNRGGDTQYF
CDR3nt: TGTGCCAGCAGTTATAATAGAGGAGGAGATACGCAGTATTTT

d_gene: -
j_gene: TRBJ1-1
v_gene: TRBV5-6
CDR3aa: CASSLNTRPDTEAFF
CDR3nt: TGTGCCAGCAGCTTGAATACTAGGCCGGACACTGAAGCTTTCTTT

d_gene: -
j_gene: TRBJ1-6
v_gene: TRBV2
CDR3aa: CASSDFRQGGSPLHF
CDR3nt: TGTGCCAGCAGTGATTTTCGGCAGGGAGGTTCACCCCTCCACTTT

d_gene: TRBD1
j_gene: TRBJ2-2
v_gene: TRBV6-4
CDR3aa: CASSDREFTGELFF
CDR3nt: TGTGCCAGCAGCGACAGGGAGTTCACCGGGGAGCTGTTTTTT

d_gene: -
j_gene: TRBJ2-3
v_gene: TRBV24-1
CDR3aa: CATSDLPYPSRGGSTDTQYF
CDR3nt: TGTGCCACCAGTGATTTGCCGTATCCTTCTCGGGGTGGTAGCACAGATACGCAGTATTTT

d_gene: TRBD1
j_gene: TRBJ2-5
v_gene: TRBV6-6
CDR3aa: CASSYRGPETQYF
CDR3nt: TGTGCCAGCAGTTACAGGGGGCCTGAGACCCAGTACTTC

d_gene: -
j_gene: TRBJ1-4
v_gene: TRBV12-5
CDR3aa: CASGPQGQPNEKLFF
CDR3nt: TGTGCTAGTGGCCCCCAGGGGCAGCCTAATGAAAAACTGTTTTTT

d_gene: TRBD2
j_gene: TRBJ2-1
v_gene: TRBV30
CDR3aa: CAWSPGLGDYNEQFF
CDR3nt: TGTGCCTGGAGTCCGGGACTAGGGGATTACAATGAGCAGTTCTTC